This passage covers 22 T cell receptor beta chains from one sample sequenced in a study of T cells after yellow fever vaccination. TCRdb re-derived calls from the 5' RACE reads in MiXCR, one entry per CDR3 protein. The sample yields about 85,000 distinct CDR3 sequences, 13% seen once. The starting material was CD8+ T cells not binding an NS4B(214-222) dextramer, sorted from PBMCs, obtained approximately 20 days after the first yellow fever vaccination. These receptors originate from a man between 18 and 29 years old who received the YFV17D yellow fever vaccine.

The rearrangement uses TRBV20-1 and TRBJ2-2, with D perhaps assigned TRBD1 or TRBD2 (5 bases each). Germline CDR1 reads DFQATT; CDR2 reads SNEGSKA (reference sequence). The CDR3 runs 15 residues. V was clipped by 5 bases and J by 1 base, with 14 bases between them. This CDR3 reads CSAGTLGRNTGELFF. Here the CDR3 DNA reads TGCAGTGCTGGAACACTGGGACGGAACACCGGGGAGCTGTTTTTT.

This clonotype was seen more than once but under ten times. This chain links TRBV6-5 with TRBJ2-7; either TRBD1 or TRBD2 may fit D (6 bases each). V was cut by 1 base and J by 2 bases, with 18 bases left in between. This CDR3 contains 17 residues. Germline V gives CDR1 MNHEY, CDR2 SVGAGI. The CDR3 nucleotides are TGTGCCAGCAGTTACTTGGGGCCGACGGGGGCACCCTACGAGCAGTACTTC. Protein sequence: CASSYLGPTGAPYEQYF.

This clonotype was observed many times. This chain links TRBV6-1 with TRBJ2-5, with 12 positions matching TRBD2. This CDR3 has 15 amino acids. Looked up from germline, CDR1 is MNHNS and CDR2 is SASEGT. V lost 6 bases, J lost 4 bases, and 6 bases stayed unmatched. CDR3 DNA: TGTGCCAGCAGCGAACTAGCGGGGGGATCAGAGACCCAGTACTTC. It encodes CASSELAGGSETQYF.

This clonotype came up many times. V usage is TRBV4-1 and J usage is TRBJ2-1; the D gene is possibly TRBD2 (6 bases). With 3 bases removed from V and 15 bases from J, the gap between germline ends came to 12 bases. The CDR3 has 11 residues. Germline CDR1 and CDR2: MGHRA and YSYEKL. CDR3 region: CASSHGGTWFF. In nucleotides, the CDR3 is TGCGCCAGCAGCCATGGGGGGACGTGGTTCTTC.

This clonotype has only a few counts. The CDR3: CASSRGQGASPLHF. The DNA for the CDR3 is TGTGCCAGCAGCCGAGGACAGGGGGCATCACCCCTCCACTTT. This sequence joins TRBV2 and TRBJ1-6; TRBD1 agrees at 11 bases. Trimming removed 6 bases from V and 10 bases from J; junction bases left unmatched: 5. CDR3 length equals 14 residues. Germline loops: CDR1 SNHLY, CDR2 FYNNEI.

The CDR3: CASSYVFGSTEAFF. The CDR3 coding sequence is TGTGCCAGCAGTTACGTTTTCGGTAGCACTGAAGCTTTCTTT. The gene calls are TRBV7-9 and TRBJ1-1; no definite D call. The CDR3 has 14 amino acids. Trimming removed 6 bases from V and 4 bases from J, with 15 bases in between. CDR1 SEHNR and CDR2 FQNEAQ come from the germline V gene (reference sequence).

V gene TRBV9 combines with J gene TRBJ1-2; D might be TRBD1 (6 bases). This CDR3 spans 14 amino acids. The V end was cut by 3 bases, the J end by 6 bases, with 15 bases between. Germline CDR1 reads SGDLS; CDR2 reads YYNGEE. CDR3 coding DNA: TGTGCCAGCAGCGAGCCTGGGGCAGGGGATGGCTACACCTTC. It is translated as CASSEPGAGDGYTF.

This clonotype was observed a handful of times. The chain couples TRBV12-3 or TRBV12-4 to TRBJ2-1; D gene uncertain. V lost 5 bases and J lost 7, with 9 bases in between. CDR3 length: 12 residues. CDR3 sequence (DNA): TGTGCCAGCAGTCCGGTCGGGAATGAGCAGTTCTTC. It is translated as CASSPVGNEQFF.

This clonotype was counted a few times. CDR3 sequence reads: CASSPWGDLNTEAFF. In DNA, the CDR3 is TGTGCCAGCAGTCCCTGGGGGGATCTGAACACTGAAGCTTTCTTT. This chain uses TRBV12-3 or TRBV12-4 with TRBJ1-1; D might be TRBD1 (5 bases). V gave up 5 bases and J gave up 0 bases, with 13 bases separating them. The CDR3 loop spans 15 amino acids.

The rearrangement links TRBV28 to TRBJ2-1, with TRBD1 matching over 7 bases. Unmatched junction bases numbered 9, after V lost 3 bases and J lost 7 bases. This CDR3 is built from 15 residues. From germline, CDR1 is MDHEN and CDR2 SYDVKM. CDR3 region: CASSFLGGVGNEQFF. The CDR3 nucleotides are TGTGCCAGCAGTTTTCTAGGGGGCGTAGGGAATGAGCAGTTCTTC.

This chain links TRBV11-2 with TRBJ1-6; D is unclear. The V end lost 0 bases, the J end lost 4 bases, and 13 bases lay between the germline ends. Germline loops: CDR1 SGHAT, CDR2 FQNNGV. This CDR3 is built from 17 residues. CDR3 in amino acids: CASSLEAGTAYNSPLHF. The CDR3 DNA reads TGTGCCAGCAGCTTAGAGGCGGGTACGGCTTATAATTCACCCCTCCACTTT.

The chain combines TRBV5-6 with TRBJ1-2, with 7 bases matching TRBD1. Germline V gene sequence: CDR1 SGHDT, CDR2 YYEEEE. The V and J ends lost 2 bases and 2 bases, in that order; junction bases with no gene match: 12. The CDR3 extends over 17 amino acids. The CDR3 sequence is CASSFPIFGTANYGYTF. CDR3 sequence (DNA): TGTGCCAGCAGCTTTCCCATATTTGGGACAGCAAACTATGGCTACACCTTC. The variable domain in full, with the rest retrieved from reference TRBV5-6 and TRBJ1-2, is DAGVTQSPTHLIKTRGQQVTLRCSPKSGHDTVSWYQQALGQGPQFIFQYYEEEERQRGNFPDRFSGHQFPNYSSELNVNALLLGDSALYLCASSFPIFGTANYGYTFGSGTRLTVV.

This clonotype showed up just a few times. CDR3 in amino acids: CSARAKGAYEQYF. The CDR3 nucleotides read TGCAGTGCTAGAGCGAAGGGGGCCTACGAGCAGTACTTC. The chain carries TRBV20-1 and TRBJ2-7; perhaps TRBD1 as D (6 bases). CDR1 is DFQATT and CDR2 is SNEGSKA in the germline V gene (reference sequence). This CDR3 spans 13 amino acids. The V end lost 1 base, the J end lost 2 bases, and 9 bases lay between the germline ends.

Comment on this clonotype: The junction departs from germline at one end; a sequencing error may be responsible. V and J are TRBV24-1 and TRBJ1-5, with no clear D. The CDR3 spans 14 residues. From germline, CDR1 is KGHDR and CDR2 SFDVKD. CDR3 coding DNA: TGTGCCACCAGTGGTTTGACGGTCGCCGGGCCCCAGCATTTT. Encoded protein: CATSGLTVAGPQHF.

The chain employs TRBV7-9 and TRBJ1-2; no clear D. Germline V gene sequence: CDR1 SEHNR, CDR2 FQNEAQ (reference sequence). V shed 5 bases and J shed 0 bases, with 16 bases lying between them. The CDR3 has 16 residues. CDR3 region: CASSHRMDATNYGYTF. CDR3 nucleotide sequence: TGTGCCAGCAGCCACCGCATGGACGCTACTAACTATGGCTACACCTTC.

The chain joins TRBV4-3 to TRBJ2-2; 12 nucleotides agree with TRBD2. The trim removed 1 base at V and 5 bases at J, leaving 2 bases unmatched. CDR1 is LGHNA, CDR2 YSLEER, per germline. The CDR3 loop spans 16 amino acids. This CDR3 reads CASSQVLAGGTGELFF. The CDR3 bases are TGCGCCAGCAGCCAAGTACTAGCGGGGGGTACCGGGGAGCTGTTTTTT.

J is TRBJ2-1 and V is TRBV7-9; 7 nucleotides match TRBD2. The junction had 1 base not matched to a gene; V was cut back by 2 bases and J by 0 bases. The CDR3 consists of 15 residues. Germline V gene data show CDR1 as SEHNR and CDR2 as FQNEAQ (reference sequence). The CDR3 coding sequence is TGTGCCAGCAGCTTATGGGACTACTCCTACAATGAGCAGTTCTTC. Translating it yields CASSLWDYSYNEQFF.

This clonotype showed up just a few times. This chain connects TRBV5-6 to TRBJ2-7, with unresolved D. The germline V and J ends were trimmed by 4 bases and 3 bases, with 11 bases remaining between them. The CDR3 loop spans 13 amino acids. Germline V gene data show CDR1 as SGHDT and CDR2 as YYEEEE. The CDR3 loop reads CASSDTTGYEQYF. CDR3 DNA sequence: TGTGCCAGCAGCGACACGACGGGCTACGAGCAGTACTTC.

This sequence joins TRBV5-1 and TRBJ2-1, with D possibly matching TRBD2 (6 bases). Trimming took 4 bases from V and 7 from J, leaving 15 bases between them. The V gene's germline CDR1 is SGHRS and CDR2 YFSETQ. The CDR3 has 14 residues. The DNA for the CDR3 is TGCGCCAGCAGCCCCCTGCCGGAGGGGAATGAGCAGTTCTTC. Amino acids: CASSPLPEGNEQFF. Full variable domain (remainder filled in from reference TRBV5-1 and TRBJ2-1): KAGVTQTPRYLIKTRGQQVTLSCSPISGHRSVSWYQQTPGQGLQFLFEYFSETQRNKGNFPGRFSGRQFSNSRSEMNVSTLELGDSALYLCASSPLPEGNEQFFGPGTRLTVL.

J is TRBJ2-5 and V is TRBV6-1, with TRBD1 matching 9 bases. Germline V gene sequence: CDR1 MNHNS, CDR2 SASEGT. CDR3 length equals 15 residues. V was pared by 6 bases and J by 1 base, with 6 bases of the junction left unmatched. The CDR3 region has the DNA TGTGCCAGCAGAAGGGACAGGGCAATCCAAGAGACCCAGTACTTC. Translating it yields CASRRDRAIQETQYF.

V gene TRBV12-3 or TRBV12-4 combines with J gene TRBJ2-7; 10 nucleotides agree with TRBD2. V gave up 3 bases and J gave up 3 bases; unmatched junction bases: 5. The CDR3 loop spans 15 amino acids. The CDR3 spells CASSFSLAGYYEQYF. The CDR3 DNA sequence: TGTGCCAGCAGTTTCTCACTAGCGGGGTACTACGAGCAGTACTTC.

This clonotype was seen a few times. The chain uses TRBV29-1 and TRBJ2-1; the D is unclear. The CDR3 has 11 residues. V was clipped by 6 bases and J by 7 bases, with 10 bases between them. Per the germline V gene, CDR1 is SQVTM and CDR2 is ANQGSEA. This CDR3 reads CSVGVMNEQFF. In DNA, the CDR3 is TGCAGCGTCGGCGTAATGAATGAGCAGTTCTTC.